The 27 T cell receptor beta chains below all came from one sample that was sequenced in a study of CD8 T cells in ankylosing spondylitis. Points from the study as a whole: Among TCR beta sequences, a motif of eight highly homologous variants appeared characteristic of ankylosing spondylitis blood.

TCRdb itself ran the 5' RACE reads through MiXCR, one entry per CDR3 protein. The sample lists 100,000 to 150,000 distinct CDR3 sequences, approximately 17% occurring once. Their cognate antigens are unknown. The sample taken for sequencing was blood, either unsorted or a sorted T cell fraction (not recorded which). All receptors derive from a male donor with ankylosing spondylitis.

This clonotype was detected only a few times. The chain links TRBV6-5 to TRBJ1-5; D is unresolved. Deletions cut 4 bases from V and 0 bases from J, with 10 bases between. CDR1 is MNHEY and CDR2 is SVGAGI in the germline V gene. The CDR3 has 15 amino acids. In DNA form, the CDR3 reads TGTGCCAGCAGTTTGGGGAGATATAGCAATCAGCCCCAGCATTTT. Translated, it gives CASSLGRYSNQPQHF.

The V and J genes are TRBV9 and TRBJ2-3, with TRBD2 as a possible D gene (6 bases). This CDR3 has 16 amino acids. The V gene lost 0 bases and the J gene lost 0 bases, with 11 bases spanning the gap. CDR1 and CDR2 from the germline V gene are SGDLS and YYNGEE. CDR3 residues: CASSVGGGESTDTQYF. CDR3 DNA sequence: TGTGCCAGCAGCGTAGGAGGAGGGGAGAGCACAGATACGCAGTATTTT.

This sequence joins TRBV7-8 and TRBJ2-1; D perhaps matches TRBD2 (6 bases). The V end was cut by 2 bases, the J end by 5 bases, with 16 bases between. Germline lookup yields CDR1 SGHVS and CDR2 FQNEAQ. This CDR3 comprises 16 residues. Here the CDR3 DNA reads TGTGCCAGCAGCTTATTTCCGGCTAGCGTGGACAATGAGCAGTTCTTC. Its translation is CASSLFPASVDNEQFF.

The chain carries TRBV7-9 and TRBJ1-2; possible D gene TRBD1, 5 bases. Germline V gene data show CDR1 as SEHNR and CDR2 as FQNEAQ (reference sequence). Trimming took 3 bases from V and 4 from J, leaving 12 bases between them. The CDR3 is 14 residues long. CDR3 coding DNA: TGTGCCAGCAGCTTTAACAGGCTTCTCTATGGCTACACCTTC. As protein: CASSFNRLLYGYTF. The variable domain in full, completed from reference TRBV7-9 and TRBJ1-2, reads DTGVSQNPRHKITKRGQNVTFRCDPISEHNRLYWYRQTLGQGPEFLTYFQNEAQLEKSRLLSDRFSAERPKGSFSTLEIQRTEQGDSAMYLCASSFNRLLYGYTFGSGTRLTVV.

This clonotype has a handful of counts. The rearrangement links TRBV27 to TRBJ2-7; 11 nucleotides align to TRBD2. J lost 3 bases, V lost 5 bases, and 0 bases had no gene match. The CDR3 has 13 amino acids. CDR1 is MNHEY, CDR2 SMNVEV, per germline (reference sequence). This CDR3 reads CASSGLAGYEQYF. The CDR3 DNA sequence: TGTGCCAGCAGTGGACTAGCGGGCTACGAGCAGTACTTC.

This clonotype turned up a few times. The chain couples TRBV28 to TRBJ1-1; TRBD1 aligns across 9 bases. The CDR3 loop spans 17 amino acids. V lost 7 bases, J lost 3 bases, and 15 bases stayed unmatched. Germline V gene sequence: CDR1 MDHEN, CDR2 SYDVKM. The CDR3 spells CASILGQGPLGDTEAFF. The CDR3 coding sequence is TGTGCCAGCATCCTCGGACAGGGGCCTCTGGGGGACACTGAAGCTTTCTTT.

This clonotype was seen many times. This sequence joins TRBV27 and TRBJ1-1; 8 bases line up with TRBD1. This CDR3 comprises 11 residues. Looked up from germline, CDR1 is MNHEY and CDR2 is SMNVEV (reference sequence). With V trimmed by 3 bases and J by 11 bases, 2 bases remained unmatched. The chain's CDR3 is CASSFRGLAFF. The CDR3 nucleotides are TGTGCCAGCAGTTTCAGGGGGCTTGCTTTCTTT.

This clonotype was detected a few times. This sequence joins TRBV5-1 and TRBJ2-7; 11 bases agree with TRBD2. V was clipped by 4 bases and J by 2 bases; unmatched bases: 8. The CDR3 sequence is 16 residues long. The germline V gene has CDR1 SGHRS and CDR2 YFSETQ. CDR3 coding DNA: TGCGCCAGCAGCGCGATAGCGGGAGGGCCCCCCTACGAGCAGTACTTC. Protein: CASSAIAGGPPYEQYF. The whole variable domain, filled in from reference TRBV5-1 and TRBJ2-7, reads KAGVTQTPRYLIKTRGQQVTLSCSPISGHRSVSWYQQTPGQGLQFLFEYFSETQRNKGNFPGRFSGRQFSNSRSEMNVSTLELGDSALYLCASSAIAGGPPYEQYFGPGTRLTVT.

The rearrangement links TRBV28 to TRBJ1-5; unclear D gene. The CDR3 has 15 amino acids. Germline V lookup: CDR1 MDHEN, CDR2 SYDVKM. Trimming shortened V by 8 bases and J by 1 base, and 15 bases separated the two germline ends. For the CDR3, the DNA is TGTGCCAGCCGCGCGGTAGCTTTCAGCAATCAGCCCCAGCATTTT. Protein sequence: CASRAVAFSNQPQHF.

In this sample, this clonotype turned up many times. This CDR3 is CSARDHWARGEQYF. The CDR3 nucleotides read TGCAGTGCTAGAGATCATTGGGCGCGGGGCGAGCAGTACTTC. This chain uses TRBV20-1 with TRBJ2-7; a weak D match, TRBD2 (6 bases). Trimming stripped 0 bases from V and 6 bases from J, with 15 bases between. CDR1 and CDR2 (germline): DFQATT, SNEGSKA (reference sequence). The CDR3 contains 14 residues.

The chain employs TRBV28 and TRBJ2-3, with D possibly matching TRBD1 (6 bases). V lost 4 bases and J lost 3, with 11 bases in between. The CDR3 sequence is 14 residues long. CDR1 and CDR2 (germline): MDHEN, SYDVKM. The CDR3: CASSSIQGTDTQYF. The CDR3, as DNA: TGTGCCAGCAGTTCCATACAGGGAACAGATACGCAGTATTTT.

This clonotype was seen ten or more times. The chain employs TRBV29-1 and TRBJ1-2; D may be TRBD1 (6 bases). CDR1 SQVTM and CDR2 ANQGSEA come from the germline V gene. Trimming removed 6 bases from V and 6 bases from J, with 11 bases in between. This CDR3 comprises 11 residues. The CDR3 region is CSVRTEDGYTF. The CDR3 nucleotides read TGCAGCGTACGGACAGAGGATGGCTACACCTTC.

The genes are TRBV2 and TRBJ2-7; D assignment may be TRBD1 or TRBD2 (5 bases each). V was clipped by 11 bases and J by 0 bases, with 14 bases between them. Germline CDR1 reads SNHLY; CDR2 reads FYNNEI. The CDR3 spans 13 residues. DNA of the CDR3: TGTGCCGCAGGGACGGGCAGCTCCTACGAGCAGTACTTC. This codes for CAAGTGSSYEQYF. Together with reference TRBV2 and TRBJ2-7, the CDR3 gives the full variable domain: EPEVTQTPSHQVTQMGQEVILRCVPISNHLYFYWYRQILGQKVEFLVSFYNNEISEKSEIFDDQFSVERPDGSNFTLKIRSTKLEDSAMYFCAAGTGSSYEQYFGPGTRLTVT.

The sample holds a few counts of this clonotype. The chain links TRBV27 to TRBJ2-3, with a possible D match to TRBD2 (5 bases). The V end lost 3 bases, the J end lost 4 bases, and 14 bases lay between the germline ends. The germline V gene encodes CDR1 MNHEY and CDR2 SMNVEV (reference sequence). CDR3 size: 15 residues. CDR3 region: CASSFAGRVADTQYF. CDR3 DNA: TGTGCCAGCAGTTTTGCGGGTAGGGTCGCAGATACGCAGTATTTT.

There are many counts of this clonotype. V usage is TRBV2 and J usage is TRBJ2-1, with 14 bases lining up with TRBD2. The CDR3 is 17 amino acids. From germline, CDR1 is SNHLY and CDR2 FYNNEI. Unmatched junction bases numbered 8, after V lost 6 bases and J lost 4 bases. Here the CDR3 reads CASSPWGLAGDYNEQFF. CDR3 nucleotide sequence: TGTGCCAGCAGCCCCTGGGGACTAGCGGGGGATTACAATGAGCAGTTCTTC.

This clonotype turned up a few times. J is TRBJ1-5 and V is TRBV28; D unclear. V was clipped by 3 bases and J by 10 bases, with 16 bases between them. There are 14 residues in the CDR3. Germline V gene lookup returns CDR1 MDHEN and CDR2 SYDVKM. The CDR3 here is CASSLAGMGGPQHF. The CDR3 DNA reads TGTGCCAGCAGTTTGGCAGGAATGGGTGGACCCCAGCATTTT.

The V and J genes are TRBV9 and TRBJ1-2; TRBD1 aligns across 9 bases. The CDR3 consists of 15 residues. Germline CDR1 and CDR2: SGDLS and YYNGEE. V dropped 1 base and J dropped 4; count of bases not matched to a gene: 5. This CDR3 is CASSVSTGGAYGYTF. The CDR3 DNA reads TGTGCCAGCAGCGTATCCACAGGGGGCGCCTATGGCTACACCTTC.

This clonotype was seen repeatedly, ten times or more. The chain couples TRBV27 to TRBJ2-3; D not certain. Germline assignment: CDR1 MNHEY and CDR2 SMNVEV (reference sequence). Trimming cost V 4 bases and J 6 bases, with 8 bases left between them. There are 12 residues in the CDR3. CDR3 amino acids: CASSSRGDTQYF. The CDR3 DNA follows: TGTGCCAGCAGTTCCCGAGGCGATACGCAGTATTTT.

This sequence joins TRBV12-3 or TRBV12-4 and TRBJ2-2; possibly TRBD2 for D (6 bases). Trimming cost V 2 bases and J 2 bases, with 15 bases left between them. The CDR3 has 17 residues. The CDR3 DNA sequence: TGTGCCAGCAGTTTACTAGCGATGATATCTAACACCGGGGAGCTGTTTTTT. Its translation is CASSLLAMISNTGELFF.

V gene TRBV28 combines with J gene TRBJ2-5; D not certain. This CDR3 spans 13 amino acids. Germline V gives CDR1 MDHEN, CDR2 SYDVKM. The ends were cut back, 10 bases at V and 8 bases at J, with 20 bases in the middle. The CDR3 protein is CAMGPRVRDTQYF. DNA of the CDR3: TGTGCCATGGGCCCTCGGGTCCGAGACACCCAGTACTTC.

There are a few counts of this clonotype. The J gene is TRBJ2-6, the V gene TRBV10-3; TRBD1 is a possible D gene (6 bases). The CDR3 runs 18 residues. V lost 6 bases to trimming and J lost 0 bases, with 18 bases between them. The germline gives CDR1 ENHRY, CDR2 SYGVKD. This chain's CDR3 is CAIRGAGAEDSGANVLTF. CDR3 nucleotides: TGTGCCATCAGGGGGGCAGGGGCGGAAGACTCTGGGGCCAACGTCCTGACTTTC.

Of note for this clonotype: One end of the junction fails to match germline, which may point to a read error. The J gene is TRBJ2-7, the V gene TRBV12-3 or TRBV12-4; perhaps TRBD1 as D (5 bases). This CDR3 spans 13 amino acids. CDR3 nucleotides: TGTGCCAGCAGCTCAGGGATGGGCTACGTGCAGTACTTC. As protein: CASSSGMGYVQYF.

V is TRBV4-3 and J is TRBJ1-1, with TRBD1 as a possible D gene (5 bases). The V gene lost 3 bases and the J gene lost 6 bases, with 11 bases spanning the gap. CDR1 is LGHNA, CDR2 YSLEER, per germline. The CDR3 loop spans 13 amino acids. CDR3 in DNA: TGCGCCAGCAGCCAGACTAGGGGTGCTGAAGCTTTCTTT. Encoded protein: CASSQTRGAEAFF.

This clonotype came up a few times. The chain is built from TRBV20-1 and TRBJ2-7; D perhaps matches TRBD2 (6 bases). The CDR3 contains 13 residues. Germline-derived CDR1 and CDR2 are DFQATT and SNEGSKA (reference sequence). V was clipped by 5 bases and J by 7 bases, with 18 bases between them. DNA of the CDR3: TGCAGTGCTCAACCTCTAGAGACTAGGGAGCAGTACTTC. It encodes CSAQPLETREQYF.

This chain links TRBV7-6 with TRBJ2-3, with TRBD1 identical over 8 bases. This CDR3 region has 17 residues. V trimming: 1 base; J trimming: 0 bases; junction bases outside the gene matches: 6. Germline CDR1 is SGHVS and CDR2 is FNYEAQ. CDR3 residues: CASSLGPGQDSTDTQYF. DNA of the CDR3: TGTGCCAGCAGCTTAGGGCCGGGACAGGACAGCACAGATACGCAGTATTTT. Based on the CDR3 plus reference TRBV7-6 and TRBJ2-3, the full variable domain is GAGVSQSPRYKVTKRGQDVALRCDPISGHVSLYWYRQALGQGPEFLTYFNYEAQQDKSGLPNDRFSAERPEGSISTLTIQRTEQRDSAMYRCASSLGPGQDSTDTQYFGPGTRLTVL.

This clonotype was observed a few times. This sequence joins TRBV14 and TRBJ2-2; a possible D gene is TRBD2 (5 bases). Germline lookup yields CDR1 SGHDN and CDR2 FVKESK. The ends were cut back, 4 bases at V and 4 bases at J, with 10 bases in the middle. The CDR3 is 14 residues long. DNA for the CDR3: TGTGCCAGCAGCCTATATGCGGGCACCGGGGAGCTGTTTTTT. Translation gives CASSLYAGTGELFF. Complete variable domain (other parts from reference TRBV14 and TRBJ2-2): EAGVTQFPSHSVIEKGQTVTLRCDPISGHDNLYWYRRVMGKEIKFLLHFVKESKQDESGMPNNRFLAERTGGTYSTLKVQPAELEDSGVYFCASSLYAGTGELFFGEGSRLTVL.

This clonotype was seen more than once but under ten times. This sequence joins TRBV20-1 and TRBJ2-4, with 11 nucleotides matching TRBD1. V lost 6 bases and J lost 6; bases outside the gene matches: 4. The germline CDR1 and CDR2 sequences are DFQATT and SNEGSKA (reference sequence). The CDR3 has 13 residues. In nucleotides, the CDR3 is TGCAGTGCCGTGGGACAGGGGGTAAACATTCAGTACTTC. Translation gives CSAVGQGVNIQYF.